This is a list of T cell receptor beta chains from one sample in a study of blood T cell repertoires in COVID-19. Data came from immunoSEQ multiplex PCR; TCRdb stores just in-frame clones and leaves some out. The sample carries about 80,000 clones, roughly four fifths recorded once. Specimen: peripheral blood. Receptors were obtained from a human donor in a cohort sampled during active COVID-19. The CDR3 runs from the conserved cysteine through the conserved F or W.

TRBV3-1/TRBV3-2	TRBJ1-1	12	CASSQVGRSAFF
TRBV6-5	TRBJ2-3	15	CASTRQGFSTDTQYF
TRBV29-1	TRBJ1-1	14	CSVDARGLNTEAFF
TRBV6-5	TRBJ1-1	14	CASTSGVLNTEAFF
TRBV6-5	TRBJ2-1	12	CASWDRHNEQFF
TRBV3-1/TRBV3-2	TRBJ2-3	17	CASTTISGGRSTDTQYF
TRBV3-1/TRBV3-2	TRBJ2-3	17	CASSQGLASVRTDTQYF
TRBV4-2	TRBJ2-1	15	CASSQGNSGGSEQFF
TRBV2	TRBJ1-5	14	CASSDLTGGQPQHF
TRBV14	TRBJ1-5	16	CASSQVVWDRNQPQHF
TRBV6-5	TRBJ2-7	15	CASFPPPKSTYEQYF
TRBV5-1	TRBJ2-3	14	CASSNPQGTDTQYF
TRBV7-2	TRBJ2-7	14	CASSSGTGGYEQYF
TRBV28	TRBJ1-4	16	CASSSTGAGTNEKLFF
TRBV7-9	TRBJ1-1	12	CASSSGYTEAFF
TRBV10-3	TRBJ2-1	12	CAIGRPDNEQFF
TRBV28	TRBJ1-5	18	CASSLPRTVLAKISPQHF
TRBV11-2	TRBJ1-1	13	CASSVGTPTEAFF
TRBV5-6	TRBJ2-5	15	CASSPDRRVRETQYF
TRBV7-2	TRBJ2-3	15	CASSLGAGQTDTQYF
TRBV5-4	TRBJ2-3	15	CASSLTGDRTDTQYF
TRBV18	TRBJ2-3	15	CASSPTSGAGDTQYF